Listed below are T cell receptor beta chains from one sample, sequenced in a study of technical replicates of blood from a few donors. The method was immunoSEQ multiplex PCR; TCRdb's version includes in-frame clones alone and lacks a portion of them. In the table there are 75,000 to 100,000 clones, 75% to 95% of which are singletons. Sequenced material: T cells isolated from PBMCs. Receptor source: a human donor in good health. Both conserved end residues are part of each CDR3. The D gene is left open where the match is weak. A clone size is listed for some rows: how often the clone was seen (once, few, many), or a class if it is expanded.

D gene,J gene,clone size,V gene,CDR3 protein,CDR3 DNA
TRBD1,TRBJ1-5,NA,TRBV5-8,CASSLVGQGGQPQHF,TGTGCCAGCAGCTTGGTCGGACAGGGTGGTCAGCCCCAGCATTTT
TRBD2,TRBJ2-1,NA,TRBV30,CAWSVTSGGQDEQFF,TGTGCCTGGAGTGTGACTAGCGGGGGGCAAGATGAGCAGTTCTTC
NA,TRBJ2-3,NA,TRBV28,CASSPKWEVGNTQYF,TGTGCCAGCAGTCCCAAGTGGGAGGTAGGGAATACGCAGTATTTT
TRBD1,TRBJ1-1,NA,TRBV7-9,CASSFGGDRGNTEAFF,TGTGCCAGCAGCTTCGGAGGGGACAGGGGGAACACTGAAGCTTTCTTT
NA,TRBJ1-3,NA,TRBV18,CASSPGNTIYF,TGTGCCAGCTCCCCGGGAAACACCATATATTTT
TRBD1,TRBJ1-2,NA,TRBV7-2,CASSPGFQDRGYGYTF,TGTGCCAGCAGCCCAGGTTTCCAAGACAGGGGATATGGCTACACCTTC
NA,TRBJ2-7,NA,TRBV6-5,CASSYGGGAKGGQYF,TGTGCCAGCAGTTACGGTGGGGGGGCAAAGGGTGGGCAGTACTTC
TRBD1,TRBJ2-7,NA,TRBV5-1,CASSQTTGISYEQYF,TGCGCCAGCAGCCAGACGACAGGGATATCCTACGAGCAGTACTTC
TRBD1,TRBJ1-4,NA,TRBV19,CASLDRGRSANEKLFF,TGTGCCAGCCTAGACAGGGGGCGCAGCGCTAATGAAAAACTGTTTTTT
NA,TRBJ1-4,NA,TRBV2,CASVQGNREKLFF,TGTGCCAGCGTCCAGGGGAATCGAGAAAAACTGTTTTTT
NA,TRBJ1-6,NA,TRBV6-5,CASSYSNPGFGSPLHF,TGTGCCAGCAGTTACTCGAACCCAGGGTTTGGCTCACCCCTCCACTTT
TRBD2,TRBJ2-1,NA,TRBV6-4,CASSELAGVGNEQFF,TGTGCCAGCAGCGAACTAGCGGGGGTAGGGAATGAGCAGTTCTTC
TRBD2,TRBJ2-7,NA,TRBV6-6,CASSDLFSAGAYEQYF,TGTGCCAGCAGCGACCTTTTTAGCGCGGGGGCCTACGAGCAGTACTTC
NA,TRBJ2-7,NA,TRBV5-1,CASSSGQLPASYGQYF,TGCGCCAGCAGCTCCGGACAGTTGCCCGCGTCCTACGGGCAGTACTTC
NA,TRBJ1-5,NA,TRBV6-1,CASSGPPLTFNQPQHF,TGTGCCAGCAGTGGACCCCCCCTGACTTTCAATCAGCCCCAGCATTTT
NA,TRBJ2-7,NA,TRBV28,CASSGTGSGPYYEQYF,TGTGCCAGCAGCGGAACAGGGTCAGGGCCATACTACGAGCAGTACTTC
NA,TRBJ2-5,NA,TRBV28,CASSAPQQRQETQYF,TGTGCCAGCAGTGCGCCTCAACAGAGACAAGAGACCCAGTACTTC
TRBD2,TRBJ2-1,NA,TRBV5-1,CASQDGTSGSNEQFF,TGCGCCAGCCAAGACGGGACTAGCGGGAGTAATGAGCAGTTCTTC
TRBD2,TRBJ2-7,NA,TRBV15,CATSGGSGNPTLYEQYF,TGTGCCACCTCCGGGGGTAGCGGGAACCCTACTCTATACGAGCAGTACTTC
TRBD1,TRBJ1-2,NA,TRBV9,CASSSLSRGRGYTF,TGTGCCAGCAGCTCCCTCTCCAGGGGGCGAGGCTACACCTTC
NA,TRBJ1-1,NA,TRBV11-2,CASSLGRGRPEAFF,TGTGCCAGCAGCTTAGGGCGAGGGAGACCTGAAGCTTTCTTT
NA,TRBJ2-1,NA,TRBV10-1,CASSEQQGTYNEQFF,TGCGCCAGCAGTGAGCAACAGGGGACTTACAATGAGCAGTTCTTC
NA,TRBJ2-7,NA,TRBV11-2,CASSSGVSYEQYF,TGTGCCAGCAGCTCAGGGGTCTCCTACGAGCAGTACTTC
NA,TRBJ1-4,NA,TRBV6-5,CASSSRTATNEKLFF,TGTGCCAGCAGTTCCCGGACTGCAACTAATGAAAAACTGTTTTTT
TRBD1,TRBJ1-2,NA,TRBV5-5,CASSLGRGLNNGYTF,TGTGCCAGCAGCTTGGGCAGGGGGCTCAATAATGGCTACACCTTC
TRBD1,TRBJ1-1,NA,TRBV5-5,CASSPGGQTLGTEAFF,TGTGCCAGCAGTCCTGGGGGACAGACCTTGGGCACTGAAGCTTTCTTT
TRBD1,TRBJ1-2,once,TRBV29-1,CSAIRQGGYGYTF,TGCAGCGCAATCCGACAGGGGGGCTATGGCTACACCTTC
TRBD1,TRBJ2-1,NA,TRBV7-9,CASSFPRDRGPGDLFF,TGTGCCAGCAGCTTCCCCCGGGACAGGGGGCCTGGGGACCTGTTCTTC
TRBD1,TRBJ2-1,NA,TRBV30,CAWGKGANEQFF,TGTGCCTGGGGGAAGGGGGCGAATGAGCAGTTCTTC
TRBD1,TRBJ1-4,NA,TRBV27,CASSPGTGEVNEKLFF,TGTGCCAGCAGTCCCGGGACAGGGGAGGTTAATGAAAAACTGTTTTTT
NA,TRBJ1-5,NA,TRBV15,CAIGRGNQPQHF,TGTGCCATCGGGCGGGGCAATCAGCCCCAGCATTTT
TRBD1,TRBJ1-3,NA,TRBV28,CASSFFGGDSTIYF,TGTGCCAGCAGTTTCTTTGGTGGGGACAGCACCATATATTTT
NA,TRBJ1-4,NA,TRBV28,CASSLSGVEKLFF,TGTGCCAGCAGTTTATCGGGTGTGGAAAAACTGTTTTTT
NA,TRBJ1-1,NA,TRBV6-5,CASSYEGLRTEAFF,TGTGCCAGCAGTTATGAGGGATTGCGCACTGAAGCTTTCTTT
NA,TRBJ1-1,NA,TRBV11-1,CASSLLGPEAFF,TGTGCCAGCAGCTTATTGGGCCCTGAAGCTTTCTTT
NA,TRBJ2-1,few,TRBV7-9,CASSLIGYEQFF,TGTGCCAGCAGCTTAATCGGGTATGAGCAGTTCTTC
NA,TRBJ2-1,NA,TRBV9,CASSGGLNEQFF,TGTGCCAGCAGCGGGGGACTTAATGAGCAGTTCTTC
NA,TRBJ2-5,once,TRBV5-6,CASSYRGGDPETQYF,TGTGCCAGCAGCTACCGGGGCGGGGACCCGGAGACCCAGTACTTC
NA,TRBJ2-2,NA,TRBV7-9,CASSLLSGAGELFF,TGTGCCAGCAGCTTACTCTCAGGGGCCGGGGAGCTGTTTTTT
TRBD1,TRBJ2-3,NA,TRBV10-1,CASSPGQGITDTQYF,TGCGCCAGCTCCCCGGGACAGGGGATTACAGATACGCAGTATTTT
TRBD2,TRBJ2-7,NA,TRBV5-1,CASSSVGGRENEQYF,TGCGCCAGCAGCTCCGTAGGAGGGCGGGAGAACGAGCAGTACTTC
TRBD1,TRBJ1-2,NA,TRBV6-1,CASKTGTGGRYGYTF,TGTGCCAGCAAAACCGGGACAGGGGGCCGGTATGGCTACACCTTC
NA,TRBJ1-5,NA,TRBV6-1,CASSEARGSAFHNQPQHF,TGTGCCAGCAGTGAAGCGCGCGGGTCCGCCTTTCACAATCAGCCCCAGCATTTT
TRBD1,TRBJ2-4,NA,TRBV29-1,CSVGTGVAKNIQYF,TGCAGCGTGGGGACAGGGGTAGCCAAAAACATTCAGTACTTC
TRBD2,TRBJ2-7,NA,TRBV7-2,CASSLTSVIPYEQYF,TGTGCCAGCAGCTTGACTAGCGTAATCCCCTACGAGCAGTACTTC
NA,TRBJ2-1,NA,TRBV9,CASSVGGSGSNEQFF,TGTGCCAGCAGCGTAGGCGGGTCGGGGAGCAATGAGCAGTTCTTC
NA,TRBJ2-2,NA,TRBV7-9,CASSLWGGANPSGELFF,TGTGCCAGCAGCTTATGGGGGGGGGCGAATCCGTCCGGGGAGCTGTTTTTT
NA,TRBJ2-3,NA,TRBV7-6,CASSLGSGTDTQYF,TGTGCCAGCAGCTTAGGATCAGGGACAGATACGCAGTATTTT
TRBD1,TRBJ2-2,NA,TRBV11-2,CAIVTGGRNTGELFF,TGTGCCATCGTCACAGGGGGACGGAACACCGGGGAGCTGTTTTTT
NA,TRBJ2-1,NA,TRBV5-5,CASTPLALSDEQFF,TGTGCCAGCACCCCCCTAGCCCTAAGCGATGAGCAGTTCTTC
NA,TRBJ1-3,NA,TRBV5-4,CASSLQGLTGNTIYF,TGTGCCAGCAGCCTACAGGGTCTAACTGGAAACACCATATATTTT
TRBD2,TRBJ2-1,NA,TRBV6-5,CASSRGRPSNNEQFF,TGTGCCAGCAGTCGCGGGAGACCCTCTAACAATGAGCAGTTCTTC
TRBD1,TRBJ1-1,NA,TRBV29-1,CSVVGTGVDTEAFF,TGCAGCGTCGTGGGGACAGGGGTGGACACTGAAGCTTTCTTT
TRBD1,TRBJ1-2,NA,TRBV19,CASRYRGPITNYGYTF,TGTGCCAGTAGATACAGGGGCCCGATTACTAACTATGGCTACACCTTC
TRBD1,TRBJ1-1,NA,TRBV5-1,CASSSGTGVAEAFF,TGCGCCAGCAGCTCGGGGACAGGGGTGGCTGAAGCTTTCTTT
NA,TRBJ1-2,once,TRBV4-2,CASSPTRGGYTF,TGTGCCAGCAGCCCTACACGGGGGGGCTACACCTTC
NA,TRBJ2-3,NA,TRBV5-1,CASTPRGGAGTDTQYF,TGCGCCAGCACCCCGAGGGGGGGGGCAGGCACAGATACGCAGTATTTT
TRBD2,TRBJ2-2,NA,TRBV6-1,CASSLAGGTGELFF,TGTGCCAGCAGTTTAGCGGGAGGGACCGGGGAGCTGTTTTTT
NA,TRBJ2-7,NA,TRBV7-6,CASSLATPYEQYF,TGTGCCAGCAGCTTAGCAACACCCTACGAGCAGTACTTC
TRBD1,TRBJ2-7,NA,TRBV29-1,CSVSQGEPYEQYF,TGCAGCGTTTCCCAGGGGGAGCCCTACGAGCAGTACTTC